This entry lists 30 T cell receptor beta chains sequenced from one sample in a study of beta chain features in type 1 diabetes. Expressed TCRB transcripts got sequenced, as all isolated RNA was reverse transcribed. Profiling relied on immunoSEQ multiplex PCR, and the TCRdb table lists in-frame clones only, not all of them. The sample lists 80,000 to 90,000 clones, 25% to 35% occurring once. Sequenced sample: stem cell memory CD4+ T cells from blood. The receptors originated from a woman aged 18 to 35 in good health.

Here the CDR3 reads CASSPPGTDPYGYTF. CDR3 sequence (DNA): TGCGCCAGCAGCCCGCCCGGGACAGACCCCTATGGCTACACCTTC. The chain uses TRBV4-1 and TRBJ1-2, with 7 bases aligning to TRBD1. Looked up from germline, CDR1 is MGHRA and CDR2 is YSYEKL. The CDR3 contains 15 residues. V lost 4 bases to trimming and J lost 4 bases; unmatched junction nucleotides: 9.

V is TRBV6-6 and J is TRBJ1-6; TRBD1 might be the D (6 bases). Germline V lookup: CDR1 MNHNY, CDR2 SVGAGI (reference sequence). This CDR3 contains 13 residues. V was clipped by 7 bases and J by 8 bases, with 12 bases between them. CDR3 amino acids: CASTGVADSPLHF. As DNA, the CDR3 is TGTGCCAGCACAGGGGTTGCGGATTCACCCCTCCACTTT.

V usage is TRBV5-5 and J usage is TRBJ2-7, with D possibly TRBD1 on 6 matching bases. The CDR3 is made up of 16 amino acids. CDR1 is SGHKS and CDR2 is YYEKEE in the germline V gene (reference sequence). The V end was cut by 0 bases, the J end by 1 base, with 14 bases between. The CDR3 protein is CASSLVIPQGSYEQYF. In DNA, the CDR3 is TGTGCCAGCAGCTTGGTTATCCCCCAGGGGTCCTACGAGCAGTACTTC.

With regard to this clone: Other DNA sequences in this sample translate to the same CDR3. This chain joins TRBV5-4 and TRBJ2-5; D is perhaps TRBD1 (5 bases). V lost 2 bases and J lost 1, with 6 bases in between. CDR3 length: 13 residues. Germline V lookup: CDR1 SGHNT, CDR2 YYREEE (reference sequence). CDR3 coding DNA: TGTGCCAGCAGCTTAGACAGCCAAGAGACCCAGTACTTC. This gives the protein CASSLDSQETQYF.

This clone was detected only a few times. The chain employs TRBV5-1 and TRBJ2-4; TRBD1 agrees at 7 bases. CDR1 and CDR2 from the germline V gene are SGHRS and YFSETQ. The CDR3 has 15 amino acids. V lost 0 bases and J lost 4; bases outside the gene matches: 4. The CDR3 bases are TGCGCCAGCAGCTTGGGGGGGACAGCGAAAAACATTCAGTACTTC. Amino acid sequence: CASSLGGTAKNIQYF.

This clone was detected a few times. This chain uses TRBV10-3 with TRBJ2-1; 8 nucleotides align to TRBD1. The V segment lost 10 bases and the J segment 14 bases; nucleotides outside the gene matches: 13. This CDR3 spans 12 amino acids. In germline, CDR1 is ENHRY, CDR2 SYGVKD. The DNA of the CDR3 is TGTGCCACCCTACCTGGACAGGGTCTGAAGTTCTTC. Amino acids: CATLPGQGLKFF.

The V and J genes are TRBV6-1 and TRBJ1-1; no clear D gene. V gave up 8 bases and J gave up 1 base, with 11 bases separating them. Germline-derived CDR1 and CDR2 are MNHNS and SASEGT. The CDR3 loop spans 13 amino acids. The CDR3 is CASRTLANTEAFF. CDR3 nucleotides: TGTGCCAGCCGGACTTTAGCGAACACTGAAGCTTTCTTT.

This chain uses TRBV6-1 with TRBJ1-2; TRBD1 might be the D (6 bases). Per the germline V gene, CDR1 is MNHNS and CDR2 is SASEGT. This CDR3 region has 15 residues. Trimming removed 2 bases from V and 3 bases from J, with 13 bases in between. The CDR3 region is CASSESGALYYGYTF. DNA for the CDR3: TGTGCCAGCAGTGAATCAGGGGCGCTTTACTATGGCTACACCTTC.

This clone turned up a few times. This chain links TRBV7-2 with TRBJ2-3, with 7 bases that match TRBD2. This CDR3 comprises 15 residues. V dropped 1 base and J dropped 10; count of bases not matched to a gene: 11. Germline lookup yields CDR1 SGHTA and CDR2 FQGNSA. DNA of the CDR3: TGTGCCAGCAGCTTAGTGAGCAGCGGGGCCGCTGCGCAGTATTTT. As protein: CASSLVSSGAAAQYF. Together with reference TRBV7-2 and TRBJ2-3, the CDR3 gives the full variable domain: GAGVSQSPSNKVTEKGKDVELRCDPISGHTALYWYRQSLGQGLEFLIYFQGNSAPDKSGLPSDRFSAERTGGSVSTLTIQRTQQEDSAVYLCASSLVSSGAAAQYFGPGTRLTVL.

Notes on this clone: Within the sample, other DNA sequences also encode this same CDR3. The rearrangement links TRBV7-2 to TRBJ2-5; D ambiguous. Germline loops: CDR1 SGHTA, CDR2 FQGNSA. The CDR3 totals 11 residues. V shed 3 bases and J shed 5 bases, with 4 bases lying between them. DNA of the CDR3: TGTGCCAGCAGCTTGTCGGAGACCCAGTACTTC. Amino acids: CASSLSETQYF.

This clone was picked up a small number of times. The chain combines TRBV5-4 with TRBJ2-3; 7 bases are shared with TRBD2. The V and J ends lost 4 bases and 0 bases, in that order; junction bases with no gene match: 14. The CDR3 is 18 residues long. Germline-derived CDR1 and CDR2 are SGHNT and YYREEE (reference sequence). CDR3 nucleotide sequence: TGTGCCAGCAGCCCTATGGGGGGGAGAATTGCTAGCACAGATACGCAGTATTTT. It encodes CASSPMGGRIASTDTQYF.

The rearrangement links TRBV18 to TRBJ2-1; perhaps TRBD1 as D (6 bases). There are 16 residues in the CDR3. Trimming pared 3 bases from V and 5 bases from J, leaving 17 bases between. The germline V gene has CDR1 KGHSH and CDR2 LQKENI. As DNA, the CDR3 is TGTGCCAGCTCACCCTACCTAACAGGGTCCCACAATGAGCAGTTCTTC. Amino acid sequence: CASSPYLTGSHNEQFF.

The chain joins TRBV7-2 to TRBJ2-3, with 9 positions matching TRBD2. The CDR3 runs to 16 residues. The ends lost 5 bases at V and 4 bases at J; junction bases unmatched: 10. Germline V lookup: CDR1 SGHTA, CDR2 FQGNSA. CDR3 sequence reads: CASSPQGRGGSDTQYF. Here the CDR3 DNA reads TGTGCCAGCAGCCCCCAGGGGCGGGGGGGCTCAGATACGCAGTATTTT.

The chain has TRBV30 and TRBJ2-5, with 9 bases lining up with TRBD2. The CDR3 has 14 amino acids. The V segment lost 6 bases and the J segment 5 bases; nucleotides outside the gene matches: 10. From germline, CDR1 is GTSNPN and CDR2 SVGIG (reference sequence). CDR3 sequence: CACSSSGGGETQYF. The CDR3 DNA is TGTGCCTGCTCCAGTAGCGGGGGTGGTGAGACCCAGTACTTC. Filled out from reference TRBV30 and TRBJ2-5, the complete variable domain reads SQTIHQWPATLVQPVGSPLSLECTVEGTSNPNLYWYRQAAGRGLQLLFYSVGIGQISSEVPQNLSASRPQDRQFILSSKKLLLSDSGFYLCACSSSGGGETQYFGPGTRLLVL.

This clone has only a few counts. In nucleotides, the CDR3 is TGTGCCAGCAGCTTTATGGGGGGACCACGCGAGCAGTACTTC. Its translation is CASSFMGGPREQYF. The chain carries TRBV11-2 and TRBJ2-7, with a possible D match to TRBD2 (6 bases). The CDR3 runs 14 residues. CDR1 is SGHAT and CDR2 is FQNNGV in the germline V gene. Trimming removed 3 bases from V and 6 bases from J, with 15 bases in between.

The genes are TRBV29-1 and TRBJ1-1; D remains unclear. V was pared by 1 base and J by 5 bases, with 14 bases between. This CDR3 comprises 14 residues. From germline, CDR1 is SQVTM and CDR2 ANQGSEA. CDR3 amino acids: CSVEGPRSGTEAFF. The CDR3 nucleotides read TGCAGCGTTGAAGGTCCCAGGTCGGGGACTGAAGCTTTCTTT.

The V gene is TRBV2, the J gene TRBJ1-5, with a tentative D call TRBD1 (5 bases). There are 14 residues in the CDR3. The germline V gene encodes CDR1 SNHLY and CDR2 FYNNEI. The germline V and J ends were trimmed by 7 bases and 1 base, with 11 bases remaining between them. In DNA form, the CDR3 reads TGTGCCAGCACCCGAGACAGCAGCAATCAGCCCCAGCATTTT. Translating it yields CASTRDSSNQPQHF.

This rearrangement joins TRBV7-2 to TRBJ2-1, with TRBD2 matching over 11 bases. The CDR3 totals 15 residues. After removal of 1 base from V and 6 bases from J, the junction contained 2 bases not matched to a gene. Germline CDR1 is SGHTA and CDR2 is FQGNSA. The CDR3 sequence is CASSLVSGGANEQFF. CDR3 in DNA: TGTGCCAGCAGCTTAGTTAGCGGGGGGGCCAATGAGCAGTTCTTC.

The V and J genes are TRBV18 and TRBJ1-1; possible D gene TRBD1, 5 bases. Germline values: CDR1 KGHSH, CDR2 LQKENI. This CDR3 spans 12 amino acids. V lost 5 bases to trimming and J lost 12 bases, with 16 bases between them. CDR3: CASSREGEESFF. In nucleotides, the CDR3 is TGTGCCAGCTCAAGGGAAGGGGAGGAATCTTTCTTT.

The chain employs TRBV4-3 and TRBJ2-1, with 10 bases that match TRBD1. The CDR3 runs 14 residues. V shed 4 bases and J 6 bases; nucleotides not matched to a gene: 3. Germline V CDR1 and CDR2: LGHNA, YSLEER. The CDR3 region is CASSRGTGVNEQFF. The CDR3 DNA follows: TGCGCCAGCAGCCGGGGGACAGGGGTCAATGAGCAGTTCTTC.

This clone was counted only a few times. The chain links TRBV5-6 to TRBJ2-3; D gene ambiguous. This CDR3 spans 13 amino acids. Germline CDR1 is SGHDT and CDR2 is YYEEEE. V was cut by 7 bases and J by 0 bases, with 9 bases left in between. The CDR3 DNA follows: TGTGCCAGCCTAAAGTTGAGCACAGATACGCAGTATTTT. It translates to CASLKLSTDTQYF.

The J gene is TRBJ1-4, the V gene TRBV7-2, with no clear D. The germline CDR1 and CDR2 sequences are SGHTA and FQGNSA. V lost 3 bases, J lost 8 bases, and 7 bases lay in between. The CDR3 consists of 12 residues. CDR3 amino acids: CASSFGGEKLFF. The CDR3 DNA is TGTGCCAGCAGCTTCGGAGGCGAAAAACTGTTTTTT.

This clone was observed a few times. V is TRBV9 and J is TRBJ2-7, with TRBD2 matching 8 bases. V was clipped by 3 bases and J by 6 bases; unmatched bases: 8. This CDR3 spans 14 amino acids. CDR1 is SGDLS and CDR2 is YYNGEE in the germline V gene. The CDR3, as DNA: TGTGCCAGCAGCGGAACTGGACTAGCTGGCGAGCAGTACTTC. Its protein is CASSGTGLAGEQYF.

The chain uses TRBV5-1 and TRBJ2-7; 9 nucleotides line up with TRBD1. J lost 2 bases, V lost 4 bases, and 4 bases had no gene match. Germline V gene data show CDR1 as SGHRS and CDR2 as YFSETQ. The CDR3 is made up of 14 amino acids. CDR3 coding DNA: TGCGCCAGCAGCGGGACAGGGAAGGCCTACGAGCAGTACTTC. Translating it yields CASSGTGKAYEQYF.

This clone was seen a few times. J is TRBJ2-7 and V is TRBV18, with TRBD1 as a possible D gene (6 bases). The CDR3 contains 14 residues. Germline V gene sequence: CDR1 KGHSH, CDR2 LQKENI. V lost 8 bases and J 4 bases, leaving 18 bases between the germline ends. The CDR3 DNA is TGTGCCAGCACTCTTTTAGGGGGTACGTACGAGCAGTACTTC. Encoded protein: CASTLLGGTYEQYF. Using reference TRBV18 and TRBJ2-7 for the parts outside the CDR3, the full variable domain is NAGVMQNPRHLVRRRGQEARLRCSPMKGHSHVYWYRQLPEEGLKFMVYLQKENIIDESGMPKERFSAEFPKEGPSILRIQQVVRGDSAAYFCASTLLGGTYEQYFGPGTRLTVT.

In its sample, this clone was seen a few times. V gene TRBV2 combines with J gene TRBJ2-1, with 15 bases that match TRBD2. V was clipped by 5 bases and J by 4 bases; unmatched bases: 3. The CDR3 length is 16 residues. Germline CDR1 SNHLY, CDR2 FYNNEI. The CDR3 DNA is TGTGCCAGCAGTCTTGGACTAGCGGGGGGGTACAATGAGCAGTTCTTC. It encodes CASSLGLAGGYNEQFF.

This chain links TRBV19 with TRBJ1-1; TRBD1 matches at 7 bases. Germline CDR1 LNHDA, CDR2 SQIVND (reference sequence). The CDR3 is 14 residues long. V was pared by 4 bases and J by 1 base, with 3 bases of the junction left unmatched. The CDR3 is CASSKWTGNTEAFF. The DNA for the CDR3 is TGTGCCAGTAGTAAGTGGACAGGGAACACTGAAGCTTTCTTT.

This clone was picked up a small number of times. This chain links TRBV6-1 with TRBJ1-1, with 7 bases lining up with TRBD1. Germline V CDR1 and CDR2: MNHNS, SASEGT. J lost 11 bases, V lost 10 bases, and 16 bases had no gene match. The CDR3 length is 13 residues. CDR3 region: CATTSTRQGMAFF. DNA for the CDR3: TGTGCCACCACATCGACGAGACAGGGTATGGCTTTCTTT.

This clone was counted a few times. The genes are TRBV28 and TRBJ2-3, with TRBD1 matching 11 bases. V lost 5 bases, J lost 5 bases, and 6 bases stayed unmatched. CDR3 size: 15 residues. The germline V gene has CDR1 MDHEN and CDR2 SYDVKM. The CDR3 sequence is CASSGQGAWIDTQYF. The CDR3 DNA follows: TGTGCCAGCAGTGGACAGGGGGCTTGGATAGATACGCAGTATTTT.

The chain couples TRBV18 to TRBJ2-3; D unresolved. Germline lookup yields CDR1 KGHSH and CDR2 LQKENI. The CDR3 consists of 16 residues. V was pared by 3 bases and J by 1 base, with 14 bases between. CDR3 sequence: CASSPPSSQGTDTQYF. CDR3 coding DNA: TGTGCCAGCTCACCTCCTTCGTCCCAGGGCACAGATACGCAGTATTTT.